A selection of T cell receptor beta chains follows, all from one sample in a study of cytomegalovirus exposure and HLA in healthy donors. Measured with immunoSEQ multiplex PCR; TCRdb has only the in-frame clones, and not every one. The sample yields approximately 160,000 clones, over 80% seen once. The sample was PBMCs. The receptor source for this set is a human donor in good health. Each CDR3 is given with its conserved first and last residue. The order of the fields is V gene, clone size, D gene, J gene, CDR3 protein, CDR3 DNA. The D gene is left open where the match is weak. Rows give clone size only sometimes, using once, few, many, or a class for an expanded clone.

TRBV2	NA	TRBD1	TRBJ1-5	CASKTGTGGGQPQHF	TGTGCCAGCAAAACCGGGACAGGGGGCGGCCAGCCCCAGCATTTT
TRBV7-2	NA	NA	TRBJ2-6	CASSSLLPGANVLTF	TGTGCCAGCAGCTCCCTTCTACCTGGGGCCAACGTCCTGACTTTC
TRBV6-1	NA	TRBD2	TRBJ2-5	CASSAGVRLAGGRETQYF	TGTGCCAGCAGTGCCGGCGTGAGACTAGCGGGGGGCCGAGAGACCCAGTACTTC
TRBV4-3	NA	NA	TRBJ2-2	CASSQRSAGELFF	TGCGCCAGCAGCCAACGGAGTGCCGGGGAGCTGTTTTTT
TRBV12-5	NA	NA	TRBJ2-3	CASGLVRGIDTQYF	TGTGCTAGTGGTTTGGTAAGGGGGATAGATACGCAGTATTTT
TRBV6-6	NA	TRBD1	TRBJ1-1	CASRNGDRENTEAFF	TGTGCCAGCAGGAACGGGGACAGGGAGAACACTGAAGCTTTCTTT
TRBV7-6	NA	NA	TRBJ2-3	CASSPNARAMDTQYF	TGTGCCAGCAGCCCCAACGCCAGGGCAATGGATACGCAGTATTTT
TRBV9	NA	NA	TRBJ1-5	CASSRSGVQPQHF	TGTGCCAGCAGCAGATCAGGGGTTCAGCCCCAGCATTTT
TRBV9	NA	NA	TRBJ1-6	CASSEGGINSPLHF	TGTGCCAGCAGCGAGGGAGGCATTAATTCACCCCTCCACTTT
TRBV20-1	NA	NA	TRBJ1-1	CSAPEGTEAFF	TGCAGTGCTCCTGAGGGTACTGAAGCTTTCTTT
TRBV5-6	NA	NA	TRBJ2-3	CARSLEQITDTQYF	TGTGCCCGCAGCTTGGAACAGATCACAGATACGCAGTATTTT
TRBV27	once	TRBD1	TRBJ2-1	CASSETGGDLFEQFF	TGTGCCAGCAGTGAGACAGGGGGCGATTTGTTTGAGCAGTTCTTC
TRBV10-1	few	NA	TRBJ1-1	CATTKSLDTEAFF	TGCGCCACCACTAAATCCCTGGACACTGAAGCTTTCTTT
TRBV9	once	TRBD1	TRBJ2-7	CASSGGTGSSYEQYF	TGTGCCAGCAGCGGGGGGACAGGGAGCTCCTACGAGCAGTACTTC
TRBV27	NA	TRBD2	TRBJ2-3	CASSLRASGGSTDTQYF	TGTGCCAGCAGTTTAAGGGCTAGCGGGGGGAGCACAGATACGCAGTATTTT
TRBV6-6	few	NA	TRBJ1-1	CASSQDIIMNTEAFF	TGTGCCAGCAGTCAGGACATAATCATGAACACTGAAGCTTTCTTT
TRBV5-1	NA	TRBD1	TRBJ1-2	CASSSDRAAQGRNGYTF	TGCGCCAGCAGCTCCGACAGGGCAGCCCAAGGGAGGAATGGCTACACCTTC
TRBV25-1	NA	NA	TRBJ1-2	CASSEWGKGSAGYTF	TGTGCCAGCAGTGAATGGGGCAAGGGCTCTGCTGGCTACACCTTC
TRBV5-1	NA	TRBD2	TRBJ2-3	CASSAGPGLGRTDTQYF	TGCGCCAGCAGCGCGGGGCCGGGACTAGGACGCACAGATACGCAGTATTTT
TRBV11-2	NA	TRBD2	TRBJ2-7	CASSLWTSVNEQYF	TGTGCCAGCAGCTTATGGACTAGCGTCAACGAGCAGTACTTC
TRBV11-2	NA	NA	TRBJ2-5	CASSSGQQETQYF	TGTGCCAGCAGCTCCGGACAGCAAGAGACCCAGTACTTC
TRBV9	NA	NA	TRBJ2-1	CASSVSGGPFYNEQFF	TGTGCCAGCAGCGTATCAGGGGGGCCTTTCTACAATGAGCAGTTCTTC
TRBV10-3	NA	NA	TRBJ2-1	CATLAGGYNEQFF	TGTGCCACACTAGCTGGAGGCTACAATGAGCAGTTCTTC
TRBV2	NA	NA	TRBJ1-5	CASTSRPSQGPQHF	TGTGCCAGCACATCCAGACCCTCTCAGGGGCCCCAGCATTTT
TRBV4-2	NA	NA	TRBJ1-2	CASSQALYGYTF	TGTGCCAGCAGCCAAGCCCTCTATGGCTACACCTTC
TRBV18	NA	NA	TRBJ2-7	CASSPNGNYEQYF	TGTGCCAGCTCACCAAACGGGAACTACGAGCAGTACTTC
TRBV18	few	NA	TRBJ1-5	CASSPLTDQPQHF	TGTGCCAGCTCACCCCTGACTGATCAGCCCCAGCATTTT
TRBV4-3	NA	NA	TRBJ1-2	CASSHLYGYTF	TGCGCCAGCAGCCACCTCTATGGCTACACCTTC
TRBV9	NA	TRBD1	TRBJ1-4	CASSARTGVNEKLFF	TGTGCCAGCAGCGCACGGACAGGGGTTAATGAAAAACTGTTTTTT
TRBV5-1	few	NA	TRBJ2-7	CASKFVGAGEYEQYF	TGCGCCAGCAAATTCGTCGGAGCAGGGGAATACGAGCAGTACTTC
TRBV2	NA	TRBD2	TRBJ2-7	CASRMRGAPYEQYF	TGTGCCAGCAGGATGCGGGGGGCACCCTACGAGCAGTACTTC
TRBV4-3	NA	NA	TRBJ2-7	CASSHATGYEQYF	TGCGCCAGCAGCCATGCTACAGGGTACGAGCAGTACTTC
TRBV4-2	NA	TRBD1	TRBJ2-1	CASSPGDRGTYNEQFF	TGTGCCAGCAGCCCGGGGGACAGGGGAACCTACAATGAGCAGTTCTTC
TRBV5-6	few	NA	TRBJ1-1	CASSLAGMNTEAFF	TGTGCCAGCAGCTTGGCAGGGATGAACACTGAAGCTTTCTTT
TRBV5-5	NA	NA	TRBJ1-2	CASSLAGEGHGYTF	TGTGCCAGCAGCTTGGCAGGGGAAGGCCATGGCTACACCTTC
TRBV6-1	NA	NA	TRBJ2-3	CASSVEQGLGTDTQYF	TGTGCCAGCAGTGTAGAACAGGGTCTCGGCACAGATACGCAGTATTTT
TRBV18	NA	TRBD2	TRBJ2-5	CASRSSGVGETQYF	TGTGCCAGCCGCTCTAGCGGGGTCGGGGAGACCCAGTACTTC
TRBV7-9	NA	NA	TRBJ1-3	CASHYKGTALGGNTIYF	TGTGCCAGCCACTATAAAGGGACTGCCCTCGGTGGAAACACCATATATTTT
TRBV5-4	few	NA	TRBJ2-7	CASSFGRQGGEQYF	TGTGCCAGCAGCTTCGGGCGTCAGGGAGGTGAGCAGTACTTC
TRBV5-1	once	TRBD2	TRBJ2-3	CASSSRLAGVTDTQYF	TGCGCCAGCAGCTCCCGACTAGCGGGGGTCACAGATACGCAGTATTTT